Detailed here is one T cell receptor (beta chain). Antigen unknown. Systemic immunosuppression or autoimmune disease history was grounds to exclude patients. The CDR3 extends over 16 amino acids. Per germline, CDR1 LNHNV and CDR2 YYDKDF (reference sequence). The ends lost 9 bases at V and 0 bases at J; junction bases unmatched: 10. These data belong to a study of OX40 agonist ivuxolimab in advanced cancers. Study overall: Aged about 20 to 85 with a mean of around 60 years, they were about 78% male. Partial responses were seen in three patients, one with hepatocellular carcinoma and two with cutaneous melanoma.

Method: immunoSEQ multiplex PCR; TCRdb's copy keeps in-frame clones and lacks some. This table holds around 13,000 clones, approximately 87% found once. Study-level findings and limits: Among some nonresponders, normalized T-cell clonal expansion was also low.

The starting material was CD4+ or CD8+ T cells sorted from blood, obtained in a trial of the OX40 agonist ivuxolimab. The source is an adult with an advanced solid tumor such as melanoma, head and neck, liver or kidney cancer. V is TRBV15 and J is TRBJ1-1; 10 positions agree with TRBD1. CDR3 in amino acids: CATNNRDRGMNTEAFF. The CDR3 region has the DNA TGTGCCACAAACAACCGGGACAGGGGTATGAACACTGAAGCTTTCTTT.